The present entry profiles one TCR beta chain with its context. Only in-frame clones appear in the TCRdb table, and some are missing; sequencing was by immunoSEQ multiplex PCR. Here the sample spans 80,000 to 95,000 clones, under 95% being singletons. This specimen comes from a study of OX40 agonist ivuxolimab in advanced cancers. About the research overall: Of the participants, under 50% had some prior anti-PD-1, anti-PD-L1 or anti-CTLA-4 therapy, which was allowed.

Germline V gives CDR1 SGDLS, CDR2 YYNGEE. The CDR3 loop spans 18 amino acids. V lost 4 bases to trimming and J lost 0 bases; unmatched junction nucleotides: 12. Prior autoimmune disease or systemic immunosuppression barred patients. The chain couples TRBV9 to TRBJ2-1; TRBD1 matches 8 bases. Source: CD4+ or CD8+ T cells sorted from blood, taken in a trial of the OX40 agonist ivuxolimab. This clonotype was obtained from an adult with an advanced solid tumor such as melanoma, head and neck, liver or kidney cancer. The CDR3 spells CASSPLSGGLSSYNEQFF. CDR3 nucleotides: TGTGCCAGCAGCCCGTTGTCAGGGGGCCTAAGCTCCTACAATGAGCAGTTCTTC. Full variable domain (rest looked up from reference TRBV9 and TRBJ2-1): DSGVTQTPKHLITATGQRVTLRCSPRSGDLSVYWYQQSLDQGLQFLIQYYNGEERAKGNILERFSAQQFPDLHSELNLSSLELGDSALYFCASSPLSGGLSSYNEQFFGPGTRLTVL.